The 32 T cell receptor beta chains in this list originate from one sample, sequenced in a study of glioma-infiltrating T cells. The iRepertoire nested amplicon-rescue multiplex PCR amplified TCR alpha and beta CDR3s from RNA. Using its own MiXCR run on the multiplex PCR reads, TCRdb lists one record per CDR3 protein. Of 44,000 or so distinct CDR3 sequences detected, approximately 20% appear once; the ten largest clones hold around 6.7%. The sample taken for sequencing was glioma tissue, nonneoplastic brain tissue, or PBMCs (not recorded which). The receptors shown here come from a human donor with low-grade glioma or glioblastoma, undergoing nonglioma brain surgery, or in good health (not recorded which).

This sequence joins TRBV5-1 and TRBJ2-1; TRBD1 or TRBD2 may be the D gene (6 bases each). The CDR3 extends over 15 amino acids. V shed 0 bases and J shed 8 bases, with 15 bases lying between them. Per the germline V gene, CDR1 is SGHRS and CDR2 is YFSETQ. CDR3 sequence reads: CASSLEGGPIYEQFF. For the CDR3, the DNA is TGCGCCAGCAGCTTGGAAGGGGGGCCAATCTATGAGCAGTTCTTC.

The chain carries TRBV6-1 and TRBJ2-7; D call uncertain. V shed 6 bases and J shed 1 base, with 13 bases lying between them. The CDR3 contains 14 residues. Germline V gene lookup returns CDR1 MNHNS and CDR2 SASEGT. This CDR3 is CASSRNSASYEQYF. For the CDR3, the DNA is TGTGCCAGCAGCCGAAACAGTGCGTCCTACGAGCAGTACTTC.

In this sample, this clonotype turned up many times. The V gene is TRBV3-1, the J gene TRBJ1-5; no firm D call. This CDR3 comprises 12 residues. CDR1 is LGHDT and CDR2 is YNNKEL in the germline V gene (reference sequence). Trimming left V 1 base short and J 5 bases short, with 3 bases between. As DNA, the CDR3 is TGTGCCAGCAGCCAAGGTGATCAGCCCCAGCATTTT. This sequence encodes CASSQGDQPQHF.

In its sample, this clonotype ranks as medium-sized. As DNA, the CDR3 is TGTGCCACCAGCAGAGATAAGTCGTGGGATGAAAAACTGTTTTTT. It translates to CATSRDKSWDEKLFF. V gene TRBV15 combines with J gene TRBJ1-4; no clear D. This CDR3 comprises 15 residues. Germline values: CDR1 LNHNV, CDR2 YYDKDF (reference sequence). V was shortened by 0 bases and J by 6 bases, with 11 bases between the two germline ends.

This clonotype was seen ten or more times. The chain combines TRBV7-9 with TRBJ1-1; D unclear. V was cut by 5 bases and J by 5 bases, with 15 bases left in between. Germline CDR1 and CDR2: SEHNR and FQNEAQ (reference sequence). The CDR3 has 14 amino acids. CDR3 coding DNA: TGTGCCAGCAGCCAATTGTTGGGGAGTACTGAAGCTTTCTTT. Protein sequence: CASSQLLGSTEAFF.

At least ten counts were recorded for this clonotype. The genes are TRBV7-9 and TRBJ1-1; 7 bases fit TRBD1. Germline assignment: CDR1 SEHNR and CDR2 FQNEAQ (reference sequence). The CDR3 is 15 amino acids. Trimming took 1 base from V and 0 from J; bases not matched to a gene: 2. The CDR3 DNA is TGTGCCAGCAGCTTAGAGGGGGCCTTGAACACTGAAGCTTTCTTT. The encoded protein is CASSLEGALNTEAFF.

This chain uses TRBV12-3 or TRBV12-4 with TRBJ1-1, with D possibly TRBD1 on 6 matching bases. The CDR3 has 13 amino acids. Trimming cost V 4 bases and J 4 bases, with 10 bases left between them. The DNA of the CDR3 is TGTGCCAGCAGTTGGGTGACAGGCACTGAAGCTTTCTTT. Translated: CASSWVTGTEAFF.

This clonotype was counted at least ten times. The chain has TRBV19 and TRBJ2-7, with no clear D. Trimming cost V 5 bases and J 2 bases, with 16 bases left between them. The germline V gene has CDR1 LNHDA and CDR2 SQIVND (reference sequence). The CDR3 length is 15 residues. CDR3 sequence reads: CASSALFTDPYEQYF. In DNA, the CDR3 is TGTGCCAGTAGTGCCCTATTCACGGATCCCTACGAGCAGTACTTC. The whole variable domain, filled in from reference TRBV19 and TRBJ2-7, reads DGGITQSPKYLFRKEGQNVTLSCEQNLNHDAMYWYRQDPGQGLRLIYYSQIVNDFQKGDIAEGYSVSREKKESFPLTVTSAQKNPTAFYLCASSALFTDPYEQYFGPGTRLTVT.

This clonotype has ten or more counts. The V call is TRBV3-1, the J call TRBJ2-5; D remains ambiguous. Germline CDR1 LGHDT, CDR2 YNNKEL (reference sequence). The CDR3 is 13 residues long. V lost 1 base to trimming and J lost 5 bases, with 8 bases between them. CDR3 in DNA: TGTGCCAGCAGCCAAGTGTTGAAGGAGACCCAGTACTTC. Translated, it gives CASSQVLKETQYF.

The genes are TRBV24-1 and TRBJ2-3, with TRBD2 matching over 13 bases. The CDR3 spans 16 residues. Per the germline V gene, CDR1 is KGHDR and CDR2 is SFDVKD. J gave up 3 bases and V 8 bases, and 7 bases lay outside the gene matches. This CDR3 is CATKQLLAGGTDTQYF. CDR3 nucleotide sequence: TGTGCCACCAAACAGTTACTAGCGGGAGGGACAGATACGCAGTATTTT.

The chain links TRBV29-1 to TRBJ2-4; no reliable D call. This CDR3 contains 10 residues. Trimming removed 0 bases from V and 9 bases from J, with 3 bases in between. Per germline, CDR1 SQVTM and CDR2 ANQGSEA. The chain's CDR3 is CSVEEGIQYF. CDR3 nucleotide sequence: TGCAGCGTTGAAGAAGGCATTCAGTACTTC.

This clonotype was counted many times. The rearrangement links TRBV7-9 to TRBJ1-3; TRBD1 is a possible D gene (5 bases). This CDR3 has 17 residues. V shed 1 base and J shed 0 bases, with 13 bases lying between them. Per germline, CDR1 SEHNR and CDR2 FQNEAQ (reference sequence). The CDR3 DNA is TGTGCCAGCAGCTTAGGGACATCGCCCGGCTCTGGAAACACCATATATTTT. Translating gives CASSLGTSPGSGNTIYF.

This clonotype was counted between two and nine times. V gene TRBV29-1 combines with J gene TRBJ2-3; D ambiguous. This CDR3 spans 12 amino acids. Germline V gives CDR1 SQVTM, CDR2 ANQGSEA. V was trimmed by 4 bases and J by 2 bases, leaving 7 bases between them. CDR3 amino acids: CSVGDSTDTQYF. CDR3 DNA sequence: TGCAGCGTTGGTGATTCCACAGATACGCAGTATTTT.

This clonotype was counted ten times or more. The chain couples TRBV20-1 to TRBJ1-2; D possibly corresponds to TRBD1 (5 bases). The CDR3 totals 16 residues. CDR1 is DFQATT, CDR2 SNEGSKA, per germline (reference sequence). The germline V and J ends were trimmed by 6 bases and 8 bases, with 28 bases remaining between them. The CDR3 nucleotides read TGCAGTGCCCCCATCGGACGGACAAGAGAAGTTAAAGGCTACACCTTC. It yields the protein CSAPIGRTREVKGYTF.

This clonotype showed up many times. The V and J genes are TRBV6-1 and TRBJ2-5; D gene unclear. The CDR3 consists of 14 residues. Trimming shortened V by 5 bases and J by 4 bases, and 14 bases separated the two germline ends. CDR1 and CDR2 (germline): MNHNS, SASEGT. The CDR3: CASSIRHSSETQYF. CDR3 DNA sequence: TGTGCCAGCAGTATCCGACATTCCTCAGAGACCCAGTACTTC.

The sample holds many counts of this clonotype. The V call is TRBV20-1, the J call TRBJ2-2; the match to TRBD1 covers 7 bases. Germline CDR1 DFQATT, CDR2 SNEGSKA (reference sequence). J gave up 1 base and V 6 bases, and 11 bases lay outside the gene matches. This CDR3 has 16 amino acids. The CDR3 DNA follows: TGCAGTGCCGCGCGTCCCGACAGGGTGAACACCGGGGAGCTGTTTTTT. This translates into CSAARPDRVNTGELFF.

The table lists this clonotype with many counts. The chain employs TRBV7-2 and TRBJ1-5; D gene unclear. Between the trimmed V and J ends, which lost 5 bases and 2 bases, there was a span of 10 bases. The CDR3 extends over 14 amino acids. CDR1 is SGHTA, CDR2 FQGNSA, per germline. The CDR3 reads CASSRSGGNQPQHF. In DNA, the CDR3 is TGTGCCAGCAGCCGCAGCGGCGGCAATCAGCCCCAGCATTTT.

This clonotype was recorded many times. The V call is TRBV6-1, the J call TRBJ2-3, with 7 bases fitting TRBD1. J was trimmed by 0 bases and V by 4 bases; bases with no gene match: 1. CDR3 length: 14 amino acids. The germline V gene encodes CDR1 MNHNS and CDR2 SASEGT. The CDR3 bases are TGTGCCAGCAGTGCGACAGGGAGCACAGATACGCAGTATTTT. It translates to CASSATGSTDTQYF.

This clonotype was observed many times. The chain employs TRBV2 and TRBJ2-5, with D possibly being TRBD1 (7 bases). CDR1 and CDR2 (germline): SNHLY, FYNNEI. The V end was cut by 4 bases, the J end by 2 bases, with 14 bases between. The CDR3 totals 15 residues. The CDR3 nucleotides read TGTGCCAGCAGTGGGAGGGGGACAGATCAAGAGACCCAGTACTTC. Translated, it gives CASSGRGTDQETQYF.

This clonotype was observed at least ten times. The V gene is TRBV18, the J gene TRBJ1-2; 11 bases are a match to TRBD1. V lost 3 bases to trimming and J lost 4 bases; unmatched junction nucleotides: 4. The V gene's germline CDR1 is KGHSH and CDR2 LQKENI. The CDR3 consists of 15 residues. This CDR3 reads CASSPDRGPGYGYTF. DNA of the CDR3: TGTGCCAGCTCACCGGACAGGGGGCCGGGCTATGGCTACACCTTC.

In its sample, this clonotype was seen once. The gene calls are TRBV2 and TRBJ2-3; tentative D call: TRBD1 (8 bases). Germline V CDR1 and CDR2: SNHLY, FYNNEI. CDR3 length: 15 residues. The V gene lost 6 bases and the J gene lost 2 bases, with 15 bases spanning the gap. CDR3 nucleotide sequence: TGTGCCAGCAGCGAACAGGGGGGGACCACAGATACGCAGTATTTT. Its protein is CASSEQGGTTDTQYF.

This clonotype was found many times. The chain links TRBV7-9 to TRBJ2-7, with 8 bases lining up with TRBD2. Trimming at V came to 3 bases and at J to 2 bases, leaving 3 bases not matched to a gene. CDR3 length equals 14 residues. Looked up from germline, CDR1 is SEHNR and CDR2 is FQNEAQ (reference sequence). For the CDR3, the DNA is TGTGCCAGCAGCTTTGCGGGGGGACCCTACGAGCAGTACTTC. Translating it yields CASSFAGGPYEQYF.

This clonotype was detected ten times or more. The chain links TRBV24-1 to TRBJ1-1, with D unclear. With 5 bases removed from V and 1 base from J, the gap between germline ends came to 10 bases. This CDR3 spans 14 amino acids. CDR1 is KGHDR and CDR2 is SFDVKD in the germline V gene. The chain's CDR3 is CATSGNTANTEAFF. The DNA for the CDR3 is TGTGCCACCAGTGGCAATACAGCGAACACTGAAGCTTTCTTT.

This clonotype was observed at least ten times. CDR3 coding DNA: TGTGCCAGTAGAACAGGGGGCACTGAAGCTTTCTTT. It translates to CASRTGGTEAFF. The gene calls are TRBV19 and TRBJ1-1; 8 bases map to TRBD1. The CDR3 runs 12 residues. Trimming took 6 bases from V and 4 from J; bases not matched to a gene: 1. Germline CDR1 and CDR2: LNHDA and SQIVND (reference sequence).

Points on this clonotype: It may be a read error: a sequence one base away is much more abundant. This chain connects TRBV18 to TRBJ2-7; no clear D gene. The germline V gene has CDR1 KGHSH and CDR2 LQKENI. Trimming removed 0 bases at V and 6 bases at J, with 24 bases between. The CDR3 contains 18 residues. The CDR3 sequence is CASSPPESGRAGTCEQYV. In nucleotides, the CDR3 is TGTGCCAGCTCACCACCGGAATCCGGACGGGCCGGCACCTGCGAGCAGTACGTC.

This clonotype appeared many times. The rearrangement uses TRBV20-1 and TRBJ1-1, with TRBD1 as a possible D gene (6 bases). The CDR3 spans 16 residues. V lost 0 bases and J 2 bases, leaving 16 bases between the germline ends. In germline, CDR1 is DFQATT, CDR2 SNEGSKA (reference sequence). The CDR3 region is CSARDYDRNYNTEAFF. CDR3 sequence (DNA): TGCAGTGCTAGAGACTACGACAGGAATTACAACACTGAAGCTTTCTTT.

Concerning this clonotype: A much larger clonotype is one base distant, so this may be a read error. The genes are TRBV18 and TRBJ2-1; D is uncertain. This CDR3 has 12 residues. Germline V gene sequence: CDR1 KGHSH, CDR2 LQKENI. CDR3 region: CARSPSNGMQFF. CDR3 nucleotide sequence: TGTGCCAGATCACCAAGTAATGGGATGCAGTTCTTC.

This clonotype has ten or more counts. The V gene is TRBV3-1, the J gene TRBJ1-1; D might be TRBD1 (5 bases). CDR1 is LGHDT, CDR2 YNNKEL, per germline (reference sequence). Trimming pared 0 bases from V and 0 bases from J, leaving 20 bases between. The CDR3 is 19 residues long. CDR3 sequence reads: CASSQDKRGVGRLNTEAFF. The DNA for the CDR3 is TGTGCCAGCAGCCAAGATAAAAGGGGAGTCGGAAGACTGAACACTGAAGCTTTCTTT.

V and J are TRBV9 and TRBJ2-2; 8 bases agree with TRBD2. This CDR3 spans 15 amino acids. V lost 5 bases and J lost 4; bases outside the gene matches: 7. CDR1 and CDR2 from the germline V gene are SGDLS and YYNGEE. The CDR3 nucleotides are TGTGCCAGCAGGGTATCGGGAGGGGCCACCGGGGAGCTGTTTTTT. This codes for CASRVSGGATGELFF.

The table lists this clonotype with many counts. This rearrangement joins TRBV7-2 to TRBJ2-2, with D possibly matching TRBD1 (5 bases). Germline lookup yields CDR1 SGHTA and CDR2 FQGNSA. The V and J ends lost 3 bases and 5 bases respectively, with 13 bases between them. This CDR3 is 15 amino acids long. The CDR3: CASSFQGTRTGELFF. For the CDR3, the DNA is TGTGCCAGCAGCTTTCAGGGAACCAGGACCGGGGAGCTGTTTTTT.

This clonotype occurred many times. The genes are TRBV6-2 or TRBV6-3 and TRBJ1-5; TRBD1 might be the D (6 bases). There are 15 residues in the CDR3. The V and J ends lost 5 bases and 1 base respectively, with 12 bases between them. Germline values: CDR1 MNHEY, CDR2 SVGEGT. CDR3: CASSTRGLSNQPQHF. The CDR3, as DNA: TGTGCCAGCAGTACCAGGGGATTGAGCAATCAGCCCCAGCATTTT.

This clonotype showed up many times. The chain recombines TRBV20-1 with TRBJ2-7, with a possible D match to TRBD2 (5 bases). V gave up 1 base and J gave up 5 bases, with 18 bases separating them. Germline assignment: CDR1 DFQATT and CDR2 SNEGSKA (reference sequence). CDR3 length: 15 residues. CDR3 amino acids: CSARVGLAGPNEQYF. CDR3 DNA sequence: TGCAGTGCTAGAGTTGGTCTTGCGGGTCCTAACGAGCAGTACTTC.